A single sample gave rise to the 2 T cell receptor beta chains below, sequenced in a study of blood T cell repertoires in COVID-19. Some clones are missing from TCRdb's copy, which holds only in-frame ones; the method was immunoSEQ multiplex PCR. The sample includes more than 95,000 clones, over 70% of them seen just once. The sequenced sample consisted of peripheral blood. Every receptor here comes from a woman between 50 and 59 years old with acute or convalescent COVID-19.

As concerns this clone: Other DNA sequences of this sample code for an identical CDR3. The V and J genes are TRBV5-4 and TRBJ1-2; perhaps TRBD1 as D (5 bases). Trimming stripped 0 bases from V and 2 bases from J, with 5 bases between. Germline CDR1 is SGHNT and CDR2 is YYREEE (reference sequence). The length of the CDR3 is 13 residues. CDR3 region: CASSLGQNYGYTF. As DNA, the CDR3 is TGTGCCAGCAGCTTGGGACAGAACTATGGCTACACCTTC. The whole variable domain, remainder taken from reference TRBV5-4 and TRBJ1-2, is ETGVTQSPTHLIKTRGQQVTLRCSSQSGHNTVSWYQQALGQGPQFIFQYYREEENGRGNFPPRFSGLQFPNYSSELNVNALELDDSALYLCASSLGQNYGYTFGSGTRLTVV.

The J gene is TRBJ2-5, the V gene TRBV18; the match to TRBD2 covers 9 bases. This CDR3 contains 16 residues. The germline V gene encodes CDR1 KGHSH and CDR2 LQKENI. V shed 3 bases, J shed 7 bases, and the junction held 12 bases outside the gene matches. CDR3 bases: TGTGCCAGCTCACCCGGTAGCGGGAGTGCCGGTGGGACCCAGTACTTC. This gives the protein CASSPGSGSAGGTQYF.